This passage covers 17 T cell receptor beta chains from one sample sequenced in a study of T cell changes during pregnancy in multiple sclerosis. Profiling relied on immunoSEQ multiplex PCR, and the TCRdb table lists in-frame clones only, not all of them. The table records fewer than 70,000 clones, approximately 91% of them present only once. Sequenced material: peripheral blood, taken in the third trimester of pregnancy. The receptors shown here come from a female donor with multiple sclerosis, enrolled in a pregnancy study.

The chain is built from TRBV29-1 and TRBJ1-2; D gene ambiguous. Deletions cut 6 bases from V and 3 bases from J, with 11 bases between. The CDR3 is 12 residues long. Germline V gene lookup returns CDR1 SQVTM and CDR2 ANQGSEA. DNA for the CDR3: TGCAGCGTGGCGGCCCCCTACTATGGCTACACCTTC. As protein: CSVAAPYYGYTF.

The chain uses TRBV7-9 and TRBJ1-3; 7 positions match TRBD1. In germline, CDR1 is SEHNR, CDR2 FQNEAQ (reference sequence). With V trimmed by 1 base and J by 0 bases, 6 bases remained unmatched. The CDR3 spans 17 residues. The CDR3 nucleotides read TGTGCCAGCAGCTTAGTGCTGGGACAGTTCTCTGGAAACACCATATATTTT. It yields the protein CASSLVLGQFSGNTIYF.

This clone came up once. The chain is built from TRBV5-1 and TRBJ1-1; a possible D gene is TRBD1 (6 bases). The CDR3 extends over 13 amino acids. Between the trimmed V and J ends, which lost 4 bases and 0 bases, there was a span of 7 bases. The V gene's germline CDR1 is SGHRS and CDR2 YFSETQ. The CDR3: CASSGQMNTEAFF. The CDR3 DNA sequence: TGCGCCAGCAGCGGACAGATGAACACTGAAGCTTTCTTT.

The chain carries TRBV5-1 and TRBJ1-5, with D perhaps matching TRBD1 (6 bases). Germline lookup yields CDR1 SGHRS and CDR2 YFSETQ. The CDR3 spans 14 residues. Trimming shortened V by 1 base and J by 7 bases, and 12 bases separated the two germline ends. The DNA of the CDR3 is TGCGCCAGCAGCTTGCAGGGGCTGGGACAGCCCCAGCATTTT. Protein: CASSLQGLGQPQHF.

The chain carries TRBV30 and TRBJ2-3; weak D call: TRBD1 (5 bases). V was pared by 1 base and J by 6 bases, with 14 bases between. CDR3 length: 14 residues. Germline V lookup: CDR1 GTSNPN, CDR2 SVGIG (reference sequence). The DNA for the CDR3 is TGTGCCTGGAGTGGGTCAGGGTTCGGGGATACGCAGTATTTT. Translating it yields CAWSGSGFGDTQYF.

The chain joins TRBV27 to TRBJ2-5, with D hard to call. The ends were cut back, 6 bases at V and 8 bases at J, with 10 bases in the middle. Per germline, CDR1 MNHEY and CDR2 SMNVEV (reference sequence). The CDR3 is 11 residues long. CDR3 in DNA: TGTGCCAGCAGATCCCAAGCCACCCAGTACTTC. This gives the protein CASRSQATQYF.

The sample holds one count of this clone. This chain uses TRBV2 with TRBJ2-7, with 7 nucleotides matching TRBD2. With V trimmed by 0 bases and J by 2 bases, 1 base remained unmatched. The CDR3 spans 14 residues. Germline V gene sequence: CDR1 SNHLY, CDR2 FYNNEI. CDR3 in amino acids: CASSEAGGTYEQYF. CDR3 sequence (DNA): TGTGCCAGCAGTGAAGCCGGGGGGACCTACGAGCAGTACTTC.

The V call is TRBV5-1, the J call TRBJ1-6; possibly TRBD1 for D (5 bases). V was trimmed by 0 bases and J by 5 bases, leaving 15 bases between them. CDR3 length: 17 amino acids. The germline gives CDR1 SGHRS, CDR2 YFSETQ. The CDR3 DNA reads as TGCGCCAGCAGCTTGGGCCTGACAGTCACCGATAATTCACCCCTCCACTTT. It encodes CASSLGLTVTDNSPLHF. The full variable domain, in which reference TRBV5-1 and TRBJ1-6 provide the parts outside the CDR3, is KAGVTQTPRYLIKTRGQQVTLSCSPISGHRSVSWYQQTPGQGLQFLFEYFSETQRNKGNFPGRFSGRQFSNSRSEMNVSTLELGDSALYLCASSLGLTVTDNSPLHFGNGTRLTVT.

CDR3 sequence (DNA): TGTGCCAGCAGCTTAAGGGGGGGGCCTGCTACCGGGGAGCTGTTTTTT. Its protein is CASSLRGGPATGELFF. V is TRBV7-2 and J is TRBJ2-2, with D perhaps matching TRBD2 (7 bases). The germline V and J ends were trimmed by 2 bases and 5 bases, with 15 bases remaining between them. The V gene's germline CDR1 is SGHTA and CDR2 FQGNSA. The length of the CDR3 is 16 residues.

The CDR3: CASSLGRVAEKLFF. The DNA for the CDR3 is TGCGCCAGCAGCTTGGGCAGGGTTGCTGAAAAACTGTTTTTT. The chain joins TRBV5-1 to TRBJ1-4; the D gene is possibly TRBD1 (5 bases). Germline-derived CDR1 and CDR2 are SGHRS and YFSETQ. The CDR3 consists of 14 residues. V was shortened by 0 bases and J by 7 bases, with 10 bases between the two germline ends.

The rearrangement uses TRBV28 and TRBJ1-4, with 7 nucleotides matching TRBD1. Germline CDR1 and CDR2: MDHEN and SYDVKM. The CDR3 covers 19 residues. Trimming took 5 bases from V and 0 from J; bases not matched to a gene: 15. The DNA for the CDR3 is TGTGCCAGCAGTGGTCAGACCGGGACAGAGAGGGCAACTAATGAAAAACTGTTTTTT. It yields the protein CASSGQTGTERATNEKLFF.

The rearrangement uses TRBV5-1 and TRBJ1-1; 7 nucleotides match TRBD1. With 3 bases clipped from V and 4 bases from J, the junction kept 6 bases outside the gene matches. Germline V gives CDR1 SGHRS, CDR2 YFSETQ. The CDR3 sequence is 14 residues long. The CDR3 spells CASSSYRGLTEAFF. CDR3 nucleotides: TGCGCCAGCAGCTCCTACAGGGGCCTCACTGAAGCTTTCTTT.

The V call is TRBV5-5, the J call TRBJ1-2; 9 positions match TRBD1. Germline CDR1 SGHKS, CDR2 YYEKEE (reference sequence). The V gene end was trimmed by 4 bases and the J gene end by 4 bases; junction bases not matched to a gene: 14. The CDR3 covers 17 residues. The CDR3 reads CASSRNRGRTLSYGYTF. The CDR3, as DNA: TGTGCCAGCAGCAGAAACAGGGGGCGTACGCTCAGCTATGGCTACACCTTC.

The chain carries TRBV10-1 and TRBJ2-1, with D possibly matching TRBD1 (5 bases). The CDR3 has 13 residues. CDR1 and CDR2 (germline): WNHNN, SYGVQD (reference sequence). V lost 6 bases, J lost 5 bases, and 11 bases lay in between. Here the CDR3 reads CASSLGRHNEQFF. The CDR3 DNA sequence: TGCGCCAGCAGCCTGGGGCGACACAATGAGCAGTTCTTC.

The rearrangement joins TRBV2 to TRBJ2-7; 7 nucleotides match TRBD2. The CDR3 extends over 16 amino acids. Germline CDR1 SNHLY, CDR2 FYNNEI. V shed 0 bases, J shed 3 bases, and the junction held 8 bases outside the gene matches. The CDR3 spells CASSEALREGDYEQYF. In DNA, the CDR3 is TGTGCCAGCAGTGAAGCGCTAAGGGAGGGAGACTACGAGCAGTACTTC. The full variable domain, completed using reference TRBV2 and TRBJ2-7, is EPEVTQTPSHQVTQMGQEVILRCVPISNHLYFYWYRQILGQKVEFLVSFYNNEISEKSEIFDDQFSVERPDGSNFTLKIRSTKLEDSAMYFCASSEALREGDYEQYFGPGTRLTVT.

The chain couples TRBV27 to TRBJ1-4; 7 bases agree with TRBD1. The V segment lost 5 bases and the J segment 10 bases; nucleotides outside the gene matches: 4. The CDR3 has 12 amino acids. Germline-derived CDR1 and CDR2 are MNHEY and SMNVEV (reference sequence). This CDR3 is CASSVNRGKLFF. CDR3 in DNA: TGTGCCAGCAGTGTAAACAGGGGAAAACTGTTTTTT.

This chain links TRBV5-1 with TRBJ2-2; TRBD2 matches 14 bases. Per the germline V gene, CDR1 is SGHRS and CDR2 is YFSETQ. Trimming at V came to 4 bases and at J to 6 bases, leaving 5 bases not matched to a gene. The CDR3 totals 16 residues. CDR3 DNA sequence: TGCGCCAGCAGCCAGATGGGACTAGCGGGGGCCGGGGAGCTGTTTTTT. The encoded protein is CASSQMGLAGAGELFF.